These 14 T cell receptor beta chains originate from one sample sequenced in a study of PD-1 blockade in classical Hodgkin lymphoma. TCRdb's copy holds only in-frame clones and misses some; the assay was immunoSEQ multiplex PCR. The sample lists tens of thousands of clones, 87% occurring once. Time point given: cycle 4 day 1 (C4D1), after 5 to 7 weeks of nivolumab. Every patient experienced relapse after autologous stem cell transplantation, and brentuximab vedotin exposure varied. Sequences were derived from peripheral blood mononuclear cells (PBMCs), sampled before the fourth cycle of nivolumab. Receptors were obtained from a human donor with classical Hodgkin lymphoma.

The V gene is TRBV7-2, the J gene TRBJ2-7; D is ambiguous. There are 14 residues in the CDR3. CDR1 and CDR2 from the germline V gene are SGHTA and FQGNSA. Trimming took off 6 bases at V and 0 bases at J, with 12 bases between the two ends. The CDR3 is CASRKGPSSYEQYF. The CDR3 nucleotides read TGTGCCAGCAGAAAAGGACCCAGCTCCTACGAGCAGTACTTC.

The chain is built from TRBV11-2 and TRBJ2-5, with a possible D match to TRBD2 (5 bases). Judging by the DNA end, TRBJ2-7 fits better; the J call may be wrong. The germline V gene encodes CDR1 SGHAT and CDR2 FQNNGV. The CDR3 runs to 15 residues. CDR3 loop: CASSRPRDGTYEQYF. The CDR3 DNA sequence: TGTGCCAGCAGCCGTCCCCGGGATGGGACCTACGAGCAGTACTTC.

Details on this clone: This sample also contains other DNA sequences that code for the same CDR3. This chain joins TRBV5-1 and TRBJ1-1; weak D call: TRBD1 (5 bases). CDR3 length: 14 amino acids. Germline V gene lookup returns CDR1 SGHRS and CDR2 YFSETQ. V was shortened by 3 bases and J by 0 bases, with 9 bases between the two germline ends. The DNA of the CDR3 is TGCGCCAGCAGCTGGGACGGTTTGAACACTGAAGCTTTCTTT. This codes for CASSWDGLNTEAFF.

This clone was seen only once. The rearrangement links TRBV27 to TRBJ2-3; unclear D gene. The CDR3 runs 13 residues. Per the germline V gene, CDR1 is MNHEY and CDR2 is SMNVEV (reference sequence). V was trimmed by 5 bases and J by 2 bases, leaving 8 bases between them. The CDR3 loop reads CASSPQHTDTQYF. The CDR3 bases are TGTGCCAGCAGTCCGCAACACACAGATACGCAGTATTTT.

The chain carries TRBV9 and TRBJ1-2; no reliable D call. Germline CDR1 is SGDLS and CDR2 is YYNGEE. The CDR3 is made up of 14 amino acids. V lost 0 bases and J lost 7, with 13 bases in between. The CDR3 DNA is TGTGCCAGCAGCGTAGTTCCCCAAGCGAGTGGCTACACCTTC. Residues: CASSVVPQASGYTF.

The chain links TRBV5-5 to TRBJ1-2; D remains ambiguous. Germline V lookup: CDR1 SGHKS, CDR2 YYEKEE (reference sequence). Deletions cut 1 base from V and 8 bases from J, with 12 bases between. This CDR3 contains 13 residues. CDR3 loop: CASSLWAVYGYTF. The CDR3 DNA reads TGTGCCAGCAGCTTGTGGGCAGTTTACGGCTACACCTTC.

The chain carries TRBV10-1 and TRBJ2-2; D could derive from TRBD1 or TRBD2 (5 bases each). CDR3 size: 15 residues. Trimming left V 4 bases short and J 4 bases short, with 13 bases between. The V gene's germline CDR1 is WNHNN and CDR2 SYGVQD (reference sequence). CDR3 in DNA: TGCGCCAGCAGTGTTCTAGCCCAGGGCACCGGGGAGCTGTTTTTT. Translation gives CASSVLAQGTGELFF.

J is TRBJ1-1 and V is TRBV5-1; D remains unclear. This CDR3 is built from 14 residues. Between the trimmed V and J ends, which lost 6 bases and 1 base, there was a span of 13 bases. Germline V gives CDR1 SGHRS, CDR2 YFSETQ. CDR3 sequence reads: CASNPTSGNTEAFF. The CDR3 DNA is TGCGCCAGCAATCCGACCTCAGGGAACACTGAAGCTTTCTTT.

This clone appeared a few times. V usage is TRBV5-1 and J usage is TRBJ2-7; D possibly uses TRBD1 or TRBD2 (5 bases each). This CDR3 has 15 amino acids. Trimming removed 0 bases at V and 1 base at J, with 11 bases between. Looked up from germline, CDR1 is SGHRS and CDR2 is YFSETQ. CDR3 DNA sequence: TGCGCCAGCAGCTTGGCCGGGACCTATTCCTACGAGCAGTACTTC. Its translation: CASSLAGTYSYEQYF.

V gene TRBV5-1 combines with J gene TRBJ2-3; 8 bases map to TRBD1. V gave up 4 bases and J gave up 3 bases; unmatched junction bases: 7. CDR1 is SGHRS, CDR2 YFSETQ, per germline. The CDR3 runs 15 residues. CDR3 residues: CASSPTGVGTDTQYF. The CDR3 nucleotides are TGCGCCAGCAGCCCGACAGGGGTAGGGACAGATACGCAGTATTTT.

The chain combines TRBV18 with TRBJ2-7; D remains ambiguous. This CDR3 is 14 amino acids long. From germline, CDR1 is KGHSH and CDR2 LQKENI. Trimming took 1 base from V and 0 from J, leaving 7 bases between them. The CDR3 sequence: CASSPRASSYEQYF. The CDR3 DNA is TGTGCCAGCTCACCACGAGCTAGCTCCTACGAGCAGTACTTC.

The chain is built from TRBV5-1 and TRBJ2-5, with 8 bases identical to TRBD1. The CDR3 extends over 13 amino acids. Germline assignment: CDR1 SGHRS and CDR2 YFSETQ. V gave up 7 bases and J gave up 1 base; unmatched junction bases: 3. In DNA, the CDR3 is TGCGCCAGCCGGACAGGGCCCCAAGAGACCCAGTACTTC. Amino acid sequence: CASRTGPQETQYF. Combining the CDR3 with reference TRBV5-1 and TRBJ2-5 gives the whole variable domain KAGVTQTPRYLIKTRGQQVTLSCSPISGHRSVSWYQQTPGQGLQFLFEYFSETQRNKGNFPGRFSGRQFSNSRSEMNVSTLELGDSALYLCASRTGPQETQYFGPGTRLLVL.

V usage is TRBV18 and J usage is TRBJ1-3, with D maybe TRBD1 (6 bases). The V gene's germline CDR1 is KGHSH and CDR2 LQKENI. Between the trimmed V and J ends, which lost 0 bases and 0 bases, there was a span of 12 bases. This CDR3 is built from 17 residues. The chain's CDR3 is CASSPPEQGSSGNTIYF. CDR3 nucleotides: TGTGCCAGCTCACCACCGGAACAGGGAAGCTCTGGAAACACCATATATTTT.

The rearrangement uses TRBV19 and TRBJ1-2, with D perhaps TRBD1 (6 bases). Germline V gives CDR1 LNHDA, CDR2 SQIVND (reference sequence). This CDR3 region has 14 residues. Trimming removed 2 bases from V and 2 bases from J, with 9 bases in between. The CDR3 DNA reads TGTGCCAGTAGTATACACAGGGAAAACTATGGCTACACCTTC. This codes for CASSIHRENYGYTF.